This T cell receptor beta chain was obtained from a study of metastatic and nonmetastatic thyroid tumors. The V end lost 5 bases, the J end lost 0 bases, and 10 bases lay between the germline ends. The CDR3 length is 14 residues. The V gene's germline CDR1 is MDHEN and CDR2 SYDVKM. No treatment had been given to any patient before thyroid surgery. There are many counts of this clone. Since a much larger clone is just one base distant, this may be a read error. The identical CDR3 is also encoded by other nucleotide sequences in the sample. TCRdb re-analyzed the PCR reads through MiXCR. In the table there are 30,000 to 45,000 clones, roughly 20% of which are singletons.

This receptor was identified in a female donor with papillary thyroid cancer or a benign thyroid nodule (not recorded which). Some clones in this sample may be carry-over from other donors' samples. The chain carries TRBV28 and TRBJ1-1; tentative D call: TRBD1 (6 bases). The source material was blood. CDR3 residues: CASSPGTLNTEAFF. The DNA for the CDR3 is TGTGCCAGCAGTCCCGGGACACTGAACACTGAAGCTTTCTTT.